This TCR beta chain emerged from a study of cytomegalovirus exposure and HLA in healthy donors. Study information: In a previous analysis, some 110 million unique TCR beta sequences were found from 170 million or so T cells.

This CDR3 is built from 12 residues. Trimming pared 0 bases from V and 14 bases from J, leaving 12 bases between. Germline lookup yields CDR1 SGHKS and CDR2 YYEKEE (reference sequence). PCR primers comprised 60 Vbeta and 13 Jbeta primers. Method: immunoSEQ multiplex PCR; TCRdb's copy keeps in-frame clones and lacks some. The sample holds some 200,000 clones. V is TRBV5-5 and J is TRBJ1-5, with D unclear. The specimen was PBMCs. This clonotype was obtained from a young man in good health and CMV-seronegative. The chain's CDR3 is CASSLGGRTEHF. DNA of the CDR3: TGTGCCAGCAGCTTGGGTGGGAGAACGGAGCATTTT.